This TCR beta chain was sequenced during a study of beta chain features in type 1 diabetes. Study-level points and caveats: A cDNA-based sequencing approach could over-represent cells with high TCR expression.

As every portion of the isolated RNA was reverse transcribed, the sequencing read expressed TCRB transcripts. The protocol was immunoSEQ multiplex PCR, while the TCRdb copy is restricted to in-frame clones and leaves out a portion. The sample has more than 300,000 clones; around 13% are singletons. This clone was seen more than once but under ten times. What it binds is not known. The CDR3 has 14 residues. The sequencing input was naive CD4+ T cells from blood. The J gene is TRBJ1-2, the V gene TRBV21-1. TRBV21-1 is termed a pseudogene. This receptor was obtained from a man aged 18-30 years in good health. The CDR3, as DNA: TGTGCCAGCAGCAAACTGAGAGCTAACTATGGCTACACCTTC. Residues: CASSKLRANYGYTF.